The clone carrying this T cell receptor beta chain was observed a few times. Its specificity is unknown. This entry comes from a study of immune evolution from preneoplasia to lung adenocarcinoma. The method was immunoSEQ multiplex PCR; TCRdb's version includes in-frame clones alone and lacks a portion of them. The data show about 5,000 clones, nearly 80% seen once. Study-level findings and limits: Top clone share appeared to fall from AAH through AIS, MIA, adenocarcinoma. Later-stage lesions appeared to have more T cells, more diversity, less clonality.

Patient tissue came from resections in Japan or China, 2014–2017. H&E slides confirmed each diagnosis, reviewed by two pathologists independently. The clonotype was recovered from a person aged 50 or older with lung adenocarcinoma. The sequencing sample was made of FFPE normal lung tissue adjacent to the tumor.

Written as DNA, the CDR3 is TGTGCCAGCAGCTTGGGGACAGGGCTCTCCTACGAGCAGTACTTC. Translating it yields CASSLGTGLSYEQYF. J is TRBJ2-7 and V is TRBV7-3; TRBD1 agrees at 9 bases. V dropped 3 bases and J dropped 0; count of bases not matched to a gene: 3. The CDR3 covers 15 residues. Germline values: CDR1 SGHTA, CDR2 FQGTGA.